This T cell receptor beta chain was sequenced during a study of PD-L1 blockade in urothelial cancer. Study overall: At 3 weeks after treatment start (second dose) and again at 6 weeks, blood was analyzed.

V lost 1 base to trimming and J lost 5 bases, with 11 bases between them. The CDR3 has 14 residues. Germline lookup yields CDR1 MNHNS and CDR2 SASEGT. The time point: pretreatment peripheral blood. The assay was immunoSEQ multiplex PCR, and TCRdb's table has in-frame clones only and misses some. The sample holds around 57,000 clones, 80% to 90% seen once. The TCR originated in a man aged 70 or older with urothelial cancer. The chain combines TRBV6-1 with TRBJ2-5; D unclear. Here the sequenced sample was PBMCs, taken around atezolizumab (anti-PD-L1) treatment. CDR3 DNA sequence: TGTGCCAGCAGTGAAGGGCACATCGGGGAGACCCAGTACTTC. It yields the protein CASSEGHIGETQYF.